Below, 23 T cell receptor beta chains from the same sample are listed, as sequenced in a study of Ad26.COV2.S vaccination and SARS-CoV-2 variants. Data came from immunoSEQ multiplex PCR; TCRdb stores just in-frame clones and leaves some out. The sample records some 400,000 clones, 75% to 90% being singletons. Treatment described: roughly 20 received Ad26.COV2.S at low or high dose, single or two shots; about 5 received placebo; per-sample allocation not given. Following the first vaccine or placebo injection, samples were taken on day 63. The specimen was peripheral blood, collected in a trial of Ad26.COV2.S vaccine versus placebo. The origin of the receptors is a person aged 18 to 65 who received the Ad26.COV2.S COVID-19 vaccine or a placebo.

CDR3 bases: TGTGCCAGCAGCTTTAGTAGCGGGCGAATCACCGGGGAGCTGTTTTTT. Encoded protein: CASSFSSGRITGELFF. The chain uses TRBV5-4 and TRBJ2-2, with 7 bases identical to TRBD2. From germline, CDR1 is SGHNT and CDR2 YYREEE (reference sequence). With 2 bases clipped from V and 4 bases from J, the junction kept 8 bases outside the gene matches. CDR3 length: 16 residues.

CDR3 nucleotides: TGTGCCAGCAGTCAAACGGCAGGGGGCGATGGCTACACCTTC. This codes for CASSQTAGGDGYTF. The V and J genes are TRBV7-2 and TRBJ1-2; 8 nucleotides align to TRBD1. With V trimmed by 6 bases and J by 6 bases, 9 bases remained unmatched. CDR3 size: 14 residues. Per the germline V gene, CDR1 is SGHTA and CDR2 is FQGNSA.

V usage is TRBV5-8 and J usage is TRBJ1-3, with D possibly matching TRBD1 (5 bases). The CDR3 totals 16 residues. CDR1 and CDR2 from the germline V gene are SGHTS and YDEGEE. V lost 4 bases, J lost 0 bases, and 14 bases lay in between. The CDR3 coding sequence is TGTGCCAGCAGCGACTCGGGACGCATCTCTGGAAACACCATATATTTT. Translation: CASSDSGRISGNTIYF.

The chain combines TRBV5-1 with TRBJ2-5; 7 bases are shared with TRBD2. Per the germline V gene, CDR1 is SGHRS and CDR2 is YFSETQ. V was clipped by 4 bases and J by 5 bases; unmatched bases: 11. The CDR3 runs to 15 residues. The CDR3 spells CASSPSAGEGETQYF. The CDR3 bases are TGCGCCAGCAGCCCCTCTGCGGGAGAGGGGGAGACCCAGTACTTC.

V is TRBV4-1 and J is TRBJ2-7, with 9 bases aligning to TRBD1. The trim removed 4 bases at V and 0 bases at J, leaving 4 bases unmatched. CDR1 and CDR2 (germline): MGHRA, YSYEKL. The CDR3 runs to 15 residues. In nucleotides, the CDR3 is TGCGCCAGCAGCCGCGGACAGGGGAGCTCCTACGAGCAGTACTTC. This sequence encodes CASSRGQGSSYEQYF.

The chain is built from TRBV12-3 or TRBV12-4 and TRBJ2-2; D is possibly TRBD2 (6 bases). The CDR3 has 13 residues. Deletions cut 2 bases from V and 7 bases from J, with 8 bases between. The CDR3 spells CASSLTRDGELFF. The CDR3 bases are TGTGCCAGCAGTTTAACGCGGGACGGGGAGCTGTTTTTT.

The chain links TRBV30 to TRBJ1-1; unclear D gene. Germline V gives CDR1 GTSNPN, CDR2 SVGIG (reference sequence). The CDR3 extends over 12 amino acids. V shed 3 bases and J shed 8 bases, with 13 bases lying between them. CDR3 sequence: CAWRGLGPEAFF. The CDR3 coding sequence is TGTGCCTGGAGAGGTTTGGGTCCAGAAGCTTTCTTT.

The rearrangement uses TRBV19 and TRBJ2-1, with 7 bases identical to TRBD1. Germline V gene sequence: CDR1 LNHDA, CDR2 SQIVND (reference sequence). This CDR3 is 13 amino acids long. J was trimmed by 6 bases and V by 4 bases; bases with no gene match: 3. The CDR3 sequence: CASSKGGTNEQFF. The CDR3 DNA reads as TGTGCCAGTAGTAAAGGGGGCACCAATGAGCAGTTCTTC.

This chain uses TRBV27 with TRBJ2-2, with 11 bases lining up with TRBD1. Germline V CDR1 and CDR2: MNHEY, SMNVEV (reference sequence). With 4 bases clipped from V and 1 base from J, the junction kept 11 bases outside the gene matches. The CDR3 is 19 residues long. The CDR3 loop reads CASSSGRTGTGGNTGELFF. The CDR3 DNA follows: TGTGCCAGCAGTTCCGGACGAACTGGGACAGGGGGGAACACCGGGGAGCTGTTTTTT.

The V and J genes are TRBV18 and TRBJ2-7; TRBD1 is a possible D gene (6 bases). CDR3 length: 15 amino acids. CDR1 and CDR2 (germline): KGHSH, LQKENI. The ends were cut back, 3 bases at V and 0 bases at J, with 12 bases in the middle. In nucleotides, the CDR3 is TGTGCCAGCTCACCTACCGGACAGCCCTCCTACGAGCAGTACTTC. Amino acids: CASSPTGQPSYEQYF.

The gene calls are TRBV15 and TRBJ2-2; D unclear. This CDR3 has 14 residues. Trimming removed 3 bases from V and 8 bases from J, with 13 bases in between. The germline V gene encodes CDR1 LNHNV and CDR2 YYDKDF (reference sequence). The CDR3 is CATSRWIPVGELFF. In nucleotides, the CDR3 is TGTGCCACCAGCAGGTGGATCCCGGTGGGGGAGCTGTTTTTT.

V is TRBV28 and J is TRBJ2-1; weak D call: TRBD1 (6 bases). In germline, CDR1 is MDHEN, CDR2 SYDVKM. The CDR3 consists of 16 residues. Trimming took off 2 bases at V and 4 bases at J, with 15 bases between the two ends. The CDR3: CASSLPQGQGYNEQFF. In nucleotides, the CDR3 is TGTGCCAGCAGTTTACCACAGGGCCAGGGATACAATGAGCAGTTCTTC.

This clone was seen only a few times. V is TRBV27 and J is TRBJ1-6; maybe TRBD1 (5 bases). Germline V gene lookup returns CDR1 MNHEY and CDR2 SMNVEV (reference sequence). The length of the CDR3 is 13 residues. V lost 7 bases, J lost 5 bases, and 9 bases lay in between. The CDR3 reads CASNGRDNSPLHF. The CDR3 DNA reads TGTGCCAGCAACGGCAGGGATAATTCACCCCTCCACTTT.

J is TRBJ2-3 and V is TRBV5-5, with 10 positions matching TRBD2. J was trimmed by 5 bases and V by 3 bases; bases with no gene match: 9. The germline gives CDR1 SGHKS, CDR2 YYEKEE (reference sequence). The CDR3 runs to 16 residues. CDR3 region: CASSYGLADAGDTQYF. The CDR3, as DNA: TGTGCCAGCAGCTACGGACTAGCGGATGCAGGAGATACGCAGTATTTT.

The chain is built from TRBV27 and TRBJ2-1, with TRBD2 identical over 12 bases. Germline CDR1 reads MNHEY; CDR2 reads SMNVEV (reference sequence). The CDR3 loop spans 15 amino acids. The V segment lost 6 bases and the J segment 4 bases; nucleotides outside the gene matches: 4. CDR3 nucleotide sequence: TGTGCCAGCAGCTATGGACTAGCGGGATACAATGAGCAGTTCTTC. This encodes CASSYGLAGYNEQFF.

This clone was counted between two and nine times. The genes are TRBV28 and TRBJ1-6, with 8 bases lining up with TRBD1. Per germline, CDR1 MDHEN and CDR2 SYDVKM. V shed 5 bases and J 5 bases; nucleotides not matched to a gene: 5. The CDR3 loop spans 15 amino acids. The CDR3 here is CASSPRQGNNSPLHF. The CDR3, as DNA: TGTGCCAGCAGTCCCCGACAGGGGAATAATTCACCCCTCCACTTT.

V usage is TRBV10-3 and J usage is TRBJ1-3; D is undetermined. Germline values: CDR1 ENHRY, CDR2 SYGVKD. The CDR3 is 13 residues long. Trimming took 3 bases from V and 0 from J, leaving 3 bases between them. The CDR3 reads CAISEPSGNTIYF. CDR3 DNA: TGTGCCATCAGTGAACCCTCTGGAAACACCATATATTTT.

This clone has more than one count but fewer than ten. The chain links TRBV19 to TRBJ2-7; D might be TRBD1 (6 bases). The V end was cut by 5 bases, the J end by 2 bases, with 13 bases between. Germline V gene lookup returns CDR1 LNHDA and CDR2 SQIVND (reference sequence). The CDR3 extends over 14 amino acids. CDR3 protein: CASSLDSGAYEQYF. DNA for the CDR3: TGTGCCAGTAGTCTCGACTCAGGGGCCTACGAGCAGTACTTC.

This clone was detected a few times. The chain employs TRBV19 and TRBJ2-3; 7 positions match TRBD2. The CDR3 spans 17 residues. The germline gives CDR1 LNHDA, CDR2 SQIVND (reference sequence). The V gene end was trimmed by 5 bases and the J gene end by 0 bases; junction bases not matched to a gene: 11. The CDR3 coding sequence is TGTGCCAGTAGTTCCCGACTAGCAACAACTAGCACAGATACGCAGTATTTT. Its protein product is CASSSRLATTSTDTQYF. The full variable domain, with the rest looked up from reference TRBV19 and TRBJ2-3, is DGGITQSPKYLFRKEGQNVTLSCEQNLNHDAMYWYRQDPGQGLRLIYYSQIVNDFQKGDIAEGYSVSREKKESFPLTVTSAQKNPTAFYLCASSSRLATTSTDTQYFGPGTRLTVL.

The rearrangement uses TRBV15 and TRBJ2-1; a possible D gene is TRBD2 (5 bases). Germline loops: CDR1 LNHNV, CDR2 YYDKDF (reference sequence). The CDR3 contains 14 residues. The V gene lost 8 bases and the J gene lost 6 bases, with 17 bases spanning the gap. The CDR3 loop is CATQTGVVTNEQFF. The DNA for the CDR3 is TGTGCCACCCAAACCGGGGTGGTCACCAATGAGCAGTTCTTC.

This CDR3 is CASQGEGDPGELFF. CDR3 nucleotide sequence: TGTGCCAGCCAAGGAGAGGGGGATCCCGGGGAGCTGTTTTTT. V usage is TRBV28 and J usage is TRBJ2-2, with D possibly matching TRBD1 (6 bases). Germline V lookup: CDR1 MDHEN, CDR2 SYDVKM. The ends were cut back, 8 bases at V and 6 bases at J, with 16 bases in the middle. The CDR3 loop spans 14 amino acids.

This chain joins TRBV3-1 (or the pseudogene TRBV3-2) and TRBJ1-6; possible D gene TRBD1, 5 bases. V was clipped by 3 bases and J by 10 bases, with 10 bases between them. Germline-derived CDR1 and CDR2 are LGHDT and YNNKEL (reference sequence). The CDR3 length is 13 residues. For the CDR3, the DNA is TGTGCCAGCAGCCACAGGGTTGGGTCACCCCTCCACTTT. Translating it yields CASSHRVGSPLHF.

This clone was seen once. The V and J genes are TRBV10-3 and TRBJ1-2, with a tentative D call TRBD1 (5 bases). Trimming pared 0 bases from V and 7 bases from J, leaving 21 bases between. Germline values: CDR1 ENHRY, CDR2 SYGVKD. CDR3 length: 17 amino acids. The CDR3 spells CAISESLGRGDVGGYTF. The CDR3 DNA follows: TGTGCCATCAGTGAGTCGCTCGGGAGGGGAGACGTCGGTGGCTACACCTTC.